The 28 T cell receptor beta chains below all came from one sample that was sequenced in a study of CD8+CD57+ T cells in acquired aplastic anemia (dated by TCRdb to the late 2010s). Sequencing was performed on an Illumina HiSeq 2000. Genomic DNA served as template for TCR beta VDJ combination and CDR3 sequence profiling. TCRdb redid the processing of the public reads, applying fastp at Q25 and MiXCR, and retained in-frame beta chains. Here each entry gathers all rows of one CDR3 protein and keeps the most common genes and DNA. The sample table contains some 290,000 distinct CDR3 sequences; only one count was recorded for around three fifths of them. Of the sample, 6.5% to 10% falls within the top ten clones. The sample was sorted CD4+, CD8+, or CD8+CD57+ T cells (not recorded which) from PBMCs. These receptors all stem from a human donor with severe aplastic anemia or a healthy control (not recorded which).

Ten or more counts support this clonotype. The rearrangement links TRBV4-2 to TRBJ2-5, with D uncertain. The CDR3 runs 14 residues. Germline assignment: CDR1 LGHNA and CDR2 YNFKEQ. Trimming took 0 bases from V and 2 from J, leaving 7 bases between them. CDR3 sequence reads: CASSQDEKQETQYF. DNA for the CDR3: TGTGCCAGCAGCCAAGACGAAAAACAAGAGACCCAGTACTTC.

The gene calls are TRBV9 and TRBJ2-5; D call uncertain. V was shortened by 0 bases and J by 1 base, with 7 bases between the two germline ends. This CDR3 is built from 14 residues. Germline V CDR1 and CDR2: SGDLS, YYNGEE. The CDR3: CASSVEAGQETQYF. DNA for the CDR3: TGTGCCAGCAGCGTAGAGGCCGGCCAAGAGACCCAGTACTTC.

The V gene is TRBV29-1, the J gene TRBJ1-1; D gene uncertain. CDR3 length equals 13 residues. Trimming took off 4 bases at V and 10 bases at J, with 19 bases between the two ends. The V gene's germline CDR1 is SQVTM and CDR2 ANQGSEA. As DNA, the CDR3 is TGCAGCGTTGCGAGACATGGTGCCTGGGTAGCTTTCTTT. Protein product: CSVARHGAWVAFF.

The genes are TRBV9 and TRBJ2-5; the match to TRBD2 covers 8 bases. The CDR3 is 17 amino acids. V was clipped by 0 bases and J by 1 base; unmatched bases: 8. Germline V gene sequence: CDR1 SGDLS, CDR2 YYNGEE. In nucleotides, the CDR3 is TGTGCCAGCAGCGTAGCTCCCACTAGCGGTTCCCAAGAGACCCAGTACTTC. It specifies CASSVAPTSGSQETQYF. Complete variable domain (other parts from reference TRBV9 and TRBJ2-5): DSGVTQTPKHLITATGQRVTLRCSPRSGDLSVYWYQQSLDQGLQFLIQYYNGEERAKGNILERFSAQQFPDLHSELNLSSLELGDSALYFCASSVAPTSGSQETQYFGPGTRLLVL.

V gene TRBV20-1 combines with J gene TRBJ2-7, with 7 bases matching TRBD2. The V gene end was trimmed by 3 bases and the J gene end by 9 bases; junction bases not matched to a gene: 11. The germline V gene has CDR1 DFQATT and CDR2 SNEGSKA (reference sequence). The CDR3 loop spans 13 amino acids. The CDR3 here is CSASISSGVGQYF. In DNA form, the CDR3 reads TGCAGTGCTAGCATTTCAAGCGGGGTAGGGCAGTACTTC.

This clonotype was seen a handful of times. The chain has TRBV7-2 and TRBJ1-6; possible D gene TRBD1, 6 bases. CDR1 is SGHTA, CDR2 FQGNSA, per germline. The V and J ends lost 8 bases and 7 bases respectively, with 12 bases between them. The CDR3 contains 13 residues. The CDR3 region has the DNA TGTGCCAGCGCCATACAGGGAAATTCACCCCTCCACTTT. The encoded protein is CASAIQGNSPLHF.

As to this clonotype: Its ends do not fully match the called genes, so a read error is possible. This chain uses TRBV7-7 with TRBJ2-2, with TRBD2 identical over 7 bases. The CDR3 sequence is 13 residues long. Looked up from germline, CDR1 is SSHAT and CDR2 is FNYEAQ (reference sequence). The DNA for the CDR3 is TGTGCTAGCAGCGGGGAGGTCACCGGGGAGCTGTTTTTT. It encodes CASSGEVTGELFF.

The chain uses TRBV9 and TRBJ1-5; D gene uncertain. The V end lost 0 bases, the J end lost 9 bases, and 10 bases lay between the germline ends. This CDR3 is 13 amino acids long. The germline V gene has CDR1 SGDLS and CDR2 YYNGEE. The CDR3 region is CASSVGDGAPQHF. The DNA for the CDR3 is TGTGCCAGCAGCGTAGGGGATGGTGCGCCCCAGCATTTT.

J is TRBJ2-7 and V is TRBV2, with D perhaps TRBD2 (6 bases). Germline V lookup: CDR1 SNHLY, CDR2 FYNNEI. The CDR3 runs 15 residues. The V end was cut by 1 base, the J end by 6 bases, with 16 bases between. CDR3 region: CASSEGRRGEREQYF. In nucleotides, the CDR3 is TGTGCCAGCAGTGAAGGACGGCGCGGGGAGCGCGAGCAGTACTTC.

This clonotype occurred once. The J gene is TRBJ2-7, the V gene TRBV7-9; TRBD1 agrees at 8 bases. J gave up 2 bases and V 2 bases, and 11 bases lay outside the gene matches. The germline V gene encodes CDR1 SEHNR and CDR2 FQNEAQ (reference sequence). The CDR3 extends over 17 amino acids. This CDR3 reads CASSLTPGGPRTYEQYF. DNA of the CDR3: TGTGCCAGCAGCTTAACACCAGGGGGCCCACGAACCTACGAGCAGTACTTC. Supplemented by reference TRBV7-9 and TRBJ2-7, the full variable domain reads DTGVSQNPRHKITKRGQNVTFRCDPISEHNRLYWYRQTLGQGPEFLTYFQNEAQLEKSRLLSDRFSAERPKGSFSTLEIQRTEQGDSAMYLCASSLTPGGPRTYEQYFGPGTRLTVT.

The V and J genes are TRBV20-1 and TRBJ2-1, with D tentatively TRBD1 (6 bases). V was trimmed by 3 bases and J by 3 bases, leaving 12 bases between them. Germline CDR1 DFQATT, CDR2 SNEGSKA (reference sequence). The CDR3 has 14 residues. This CDR3 reads CSASGDKDYNEQFF. Written as DNA, the CDR3 is TGCAGTGCTAGTGGGGACAAAGACTACAATGAGCAGTTCTTC.

This clonotype is a singleton in its sample. This sequence joins TRBV7-2 and TRBJ1-6; 7 bases agree with TRBD1. Germline V gene data show CDR1 as SGHTA and CDR2 as FQGNSA. CDR3 length equals 14 residues. The V segment lost 1 base and the J segment 11 bases; nucleotides outside the gene matches: 5. CDR3 in amino acids: CASSLDTGVPPLHF. DNA of the CDR3: TGTGCCAGCAGCTTAGATACAGGGGTGCCACCCCTCCACTTT. The entire variable domain, with the rest obtained from reference TRBV7-2 and TRBJ1-6, is as follows: GAGVSQSPSNKVTEKGKDVELRCDPISGHTALYWYRQSLGQGLEFLIYFQGNSAPDKSGLPSDRFSAERTGGSVSTLTIQRTQQEDSAVYLCASSLDTGVPPLHFGNGTRLTVT.

This chain uses TRBV15 with TRBJ2-6, with D maybe TRBD1 (6 bases). There are 17 residues in the CDR3. V shed 2 bases and J shed 0 bases, with 11 bases lying between them. Germline values: CDR1 LNHNV, CDR2 YYDKDF (reference sequence). The CDR3 sequence: CATSRQGMGSGANVLTF. In DNA, the CDR3 is TGTGCCACCAGCAGACAGGGGATGGGCTCTGGGGCCAACGTCCTGACTTTC.

The rearrangement joins TRBV20-1 to TRBJ2-1; D possibly matches TRBD1 or TRBD2 (5 bases each). Germline V CDR1 and CDR2: DFQATT, SNEGSKA (reference sequence). V lost 3 bases to trimming and J lost 5 bases, with 8 bases between them. This CDR3 comprises 12 residues. The CDR3 region is CSARGRNNEQFF. In nucleotides, the CDR3 is TGCAGTGCTAGGGGACGTAACAATGAGCAGTTCTTC.

The J gene is TRBJ2-5, the V gene TRBV12-5; 8 positions match TRBD2. CDR3 length equals 15 residues. Germline lookup yields CDR1 LGHNT and CDR2 FRNRAP. The V segment lost 6 bases and the J segment 2 bases; nucleotides outside the gene matches: 8. This CDR3 reads CASGRVAGTQETQYF. The CDR3 region has the DNA TGTGCTAGTGGACGGGTAGCGGGGACACAAGAGACCCAGTACTTC.

The chain carries TRBV20-1 and TRBJ1-5, with a weak D call TRBD1 (5 bases). The CDR3 consists of 14 residues. Trimming removed 3 bases from V and 2 bases from J, with 11 bases in between. CDR1 and CDR2 from the germline V gene are DFQATT and SNEGSKA (reference sequence). The CDR3 sequence is CSASREGRNQPQHF. Here the CDR3 DNA reads TGCAGTGCTAGCAGGGAGGGCCGCAATCAGCCCCAGCATTTT.

This clonotype has only a few counts. This chain joins TRBV5-1 and TRBJ2-3; D unresolved. The germline V and J ends were trimmed by 0 bases and 2 bases, with 16 bases remaining between them. The CDR3 runs to 17 residues. From germline, CDR1 is SGHRS and CDR2 YFSETQ. The CDR3 DNA reads as TGCGCCAGCAGCTTGGGCCCCAAACAGACATTCACAGATACGCAGTATTTT. Residues: CASSLGPKQTFTDTQYF. Together with reference TRBV5-1 and TRBJ2-3, the CDR3 gives the full variable domain: KAGVTQTPRYLIKTRGQQVTLSCSPISGHRSVSWYQQTPGQGLQFLFEYFSETQRNKGNFPGRFSGRQFSNSRSEMNVSTLELGDSALYLCASSLGPKQTFTDTQYFGPGTRLTVL.

The chain employs TRBV7-3 and TRBJ1-1, with D hard to call. V was cut by 5 bases and J by 4 bases, with 11 bases left in between. The CDR3 has 13 amino acids. CDR1 and CDR2 (germline): SGHTA, FQGTGA. CDR3 coding DNA: TGTGCCAGCAGCCCGCTGGGAGGCACTGAAGCTTTCTTT. Translated, it gives CASSPLGGTEAFF. The variable domain in full, completed from reference TRBV7-3 and TRBJ1-1, reads GAGVSQTPSNKVTEKGKYVELRCDPISGHTALYWYRQSLGQGPEFLIYFQGTGAADDSGLPNDRFFAVRPEGSVSTLKIQRTERGDSAVYLCASSPLGGTEAFFGQGTRLTVV.

The V call is TRBV5-6, the J call TRBJ2-7; 7 bases fit TRBD1. The ends lost 4 bases at V and 6 bases at J; junction bases unmatched: 7. The CDR3 is 13 amino acids. CDR1 and CDR2 (germline): SGHDT, YYEEEE. CDR3 DNA sequence: TGTGCCAGCAGCGCGACAGGGTCCCTCGAGCAGTACTTC. This codes for CASSATGSLEQYF.

This clonotype was seen many times. This chain uses TRBV5-5 with TRBJ1-1; D is perhaps TRBD1 (5 bases). The V end was cut by 4 bases, the J end by 0 bases, with 10 bases between. The CDR3 has 14 residues. Germline V gene lookup returns CDR1 SGHKS and CDR2 YYEKEE (reference sequence). This CDR3 is CASSPGTMNTEAFF. The CDR3 coding sequence is TGTGCCAGCAGCCCCGGGACGATGAACACTGAAGCTTTCTTT.

The chain couples TRBV7-9 to TRBJ2-7; D perhaps matches TRBD2 (5 bases). Trimming removed 6 bases from V and 3 bases from J, with 9 bases in between. Germline lookup yields CDR1 SEHNR and CDR2 FQNEAQ (reference sequence). This CDR3 contains 12 residues. The CDR3 reads CASSNGDYEQYF. CDR3 DNA sequence: TGTGCCAGCAGTAACGGGGACTACGAGCAGTACTTC. The full variable domain, its missing parts supplied by reference TRBV7-9 and TRBJ2-7, is DTGVSQNPRHKITKRGQNVTFRCDPISEHNRLYWYRQTLGQGPEFLTYFQNEAQLEKSRLLSDRFSAERPKGSFSTLEIQRTEQGDSAMYLCASSNGDYEQYFGPGTRLTVT.

Many counts were recorded for this clonotype. The rearrangement uses TRBV11-2 and TRBJ2-5, with 10 bases aligning to TRBD1. CDR1 is SGHAT, CDR2 FQNNGV, per germline. The trim removed 2 bases at V and 4 bases at J, leaving 4 bases unmatched. This CDR3 has 15 residues. Written as DNA, the CDR3 is TGTGCCAGCAGCTTATTCCGGGACAGGGGAGAGACCCAGTACTTC. The encoded protein is CASSLFRDRGETQYF.

V and J are TRBV29-1 and TRBJ1-2; TRBD1 is a possible D gene (6 bases). CDR3 length: 13 amino acids. With 8 bases removed from V and 1 base from J, the gap between germline ends came to 14 bases. The germline gives CDR1 SQVTM, CDR2 ANQGSEA. The CDR3 reads CSMIGTHNYGYTF. CDR3 DNA: TGCAGCATGATCGGGACACATAACTATGGCTACACCTTC.

This clonotype appeared many times. The rearrangement uses TRBV7-6 and TRBJ2-1, with 9 bases fitting TRBD2. The trim removed 1 base at V and 6 bases at J, leaving 7 bases unmatched. This CDR3 has 16 residues. Germline V lookup: CDR1 SGHVS, CDR2 FNYEAQ. The CDR3 here is CASSLGGGGAPNEQFF. The CDR3 DNA follows: TGTGCCAGCAGCTTAGGAGGCGGGGGGGCCCCCAATGAGCAGTTCTTC.

This clonotype appeared many times. The chain couples TRBV9 to TRBJ1-2, with D unclear. Germline loops: CDR1 SGDLS, CDR2 YYNGEE. The CDR3 consists of 14 residues. Trimming took off 4 bases at V and 3 bases at J, with 13 bases between the two ends. CDR3 sequence (DNA): TGTGCCAGCAGCCCCGGCAGACCGGACTATGGCTACACCTTC. This translates into CASSPGRPDYGYTF.

The genes are TRBV7-9 and TRBJ2-2, with D perhaps TRBD2 (6 bases). V lost 1 base and J 7 bases, leaving 10 bases between the germline ends. Per the germline V gene, CDR1 is SEHNR and CDR2 is FQNEAQ (reference sequence). The CDR3 is 14 residues long. In DNA form, the CDR3 reads TGTGCCAGCAGCTTAGTCAGGGAGGTCGGGGAGCTGTTTTTT. Protein: CASSLVREVGELFF. Complete variable domain (other parts from reference TRBV7-9 and TRBJ2-2): DTGVSQNPRHKITKRGQNVTFRCDPISEHNRLYWYRQTLGQGPEFLTYFQNEAQLEKSRLLSDRFSAERPKGSFSTLEIQRTEQGDSAMYLCASSLVREVGELFFGEGSRLTVL.

V gene TRBV7-6 combines with J gene TRBJ2-7; the D is unclear. The CDR3 sequence is 13 residues long. V was cut by 0 bases and J by 9 bases, with 12 bases left in between. Looked up from germline, CDR1 is SGHVS and CDR2 is FNYEAQ. CDR3: CASSLAKGSGQYF. In DNA, the CDR3 is TGTGCCAGCAGCTTAGCTAAGGGTTCCGGGCAGTACTTC. Combining the CDR3 with reference TRBV7-6 and TRBJ2-7 gives the whole variable domain GAGVSQSPRYKVTKRGQDVALRCDPISGHVSLYWYRQALGQGPEFLTYFNYEAQQDKSGLPNDRFSAERPEGSISTLTIQRTEQRDSAMYRCASSLAKGSGQYFGPGTRLTVT.

There are many counts of this clonotype. The chain couples TRBV9 to TRBJ2-2; D unclear. The CDR3 is made up of 12 amino acids. Germline V lookup: CDR1 SGDLS, CDR2 YYNGEE. V lost 1 base, J lost 5 bases, and 3 bases lay in between. The DNA of the CDR3 is TGTGCCAGCAGCGTATCAACCGGGGAGCTGTTTTTT. Encoded protein: CASSVSTGELFF.